These 14 T cell receptor beta chains originate from one sample sequenced in a study of neurological immune-mediated disorders. TCRdb reprocessed the 5' RACE reads via MiXCR and lists one record per CDR3 protein. The sample contains 50,000 to 60,000 distinct CDR3 sequences, 2% to 2.5% of which appear only once. Sequencing was done on a sample of PBMCs. These receptor sequences come from a man aged 45-65 years with multiple sclerosis.

This clonotype was recorded at least ten times. V gene TRBV6-5 combines with J gene TRBJ2-5, with D maybe TRBD1 (5 bases). Germline values: CDR1 MNHEY, CDR2 SVGAGI. The CDR3 extends over 13 amino acids. The ends were cut back, 3 bases at V and 4 bases at J, with 9 bases in the middle. DNA of the CDR3: TGTGCCAGCAGTTATTTCCAGGGAGAGACCCAGTACTTC. Protein: CASSYFQGETQYF.

There are many counts of this clonotype. The chain recombines TRBV12-3 or TRBV12-4 with TRBJ2-7; 9 positions match TRBD1. This CDR3 has 18 residues. Germline trimming cut 0 bases from V and 3 bases from J; bases unmatched to any gene: 12. CDR3 sequence reads: CASSLAHLRQGGFYEQYF. As DNA, the CDR3 is TGTGCCAGCAGTTTAGCGCACCTTAGACAGGGGGGATTCTACGAGCAGTACTTC.

This clonotype was counted many times. The rearrangement uses TRBV5-1 and TRBJ2-7; 8 bases align to TRBD1. V lost 2 bases and J lost 3; bases outside the gene matches: 4. Germline V gene lookup returns CDR1 SGHRS and CDR2 YFSETQ. The CDR3 contains 14 residues. In DNA form, the CDR3 reads TGCGCCAGCAGCTTAACCGGGACAGGCTACGAGCAGTACTTC. Translating gives CASSLTGTGYEQYF. Complete variable domain (other parts from reference TRBV5-1 and TRBJ2-7): KAGVTQTPRYLIKTRGQQVTLSCSPISGHRSVSWYQQTPGQGLQFLFEYFSETQRNKGNFPGRFSGRQFSNSRSEMNVSTLELGDSALYLCASSLTGTGYEQYFGPGTRLTVT.

The chain uses TRBV20-1 and TRBJ1-1; TRBD1 is a possible D gene (6 bases). CDR3 length: 14 amino acids. The V and J ends lost 2 bases and 5 bases respectively, with 15 bases between them. Per germline, CDR1 DFQATT and CDR2 SNEGSKA (reference sequence). This CDR3 is CSARNGGAGTEAFF. The CDR3 DNA follows: TGCAGTGCTAGAAATGGGGGCGCGGGAACTGAAGCTTTCTTT.

In its sample, this clonotype was seen many times. The chain has TRBV5-1 and TRBJ2-2; D is unresolved. This CDR3 contains 13 residues. V lost 0 bases and J lost 4, with 4 bases in between. The germline gives CDR1 SGHRS, CDR2 YFSETQ. This CDR3 is CASSLARTGELFF. CDR3 nucleotides: TGCGCCAGCAGCTTGGCCCGCACCGGGGAGCTGTTTTTT.

This clonotype was seen ten or more times. The chain carries TRBV12-3 or TRBV12-4 and TRBJ1-2; D remains ambiguous. Between the trimmed V and J ends, which lost 6 bases and 7 bases, there was a span of 12 bases. This CDR3 contains 12 residues. The CDR3 coding sequence is TGTGCCAGCAGGTCTTCGTCGGGTGGCTACACCTTC. This codes for CASRSSSGGYTF.

This clonotype was found many times. The chain combines TRBV4-1 with TRBJ2-7; D is ambiguous. V was pared by 0 bases and J by 1 base, with 7 bases between. CDR3 length: 14 residues. Per germline, CDR1 MGHRA and CDR2 YSYEKL. CDR3 DNA sequence: TGCGCCAGCAGCCAAGATGGGCAGTCCTACGAGCAGTACTTC. This encodes CASSQDGQSYEQYF.

This clonotype was recorded at least ten times. The rearrangement links TRBV20-1 to TRBJ2-3; 7 bases agree with TRBD1. The CDR3 spans 15 residues. V trimming: 5 bases; J trimming: 4 bases; junction bases outside the gene matches: 12. Germline values: CDR1 DFQATT, CDR2 SNEGSKA (reference sequence). CDR3 sequence (DNA): TGCAGTGCTTCCACAGGGGACGACCCGGCAGATACGCAGTATTTT. Translation: CSASTGDDPADTQYF.

The table lists this clonotype with many counts. The chain links TRBV20-1 to TRBJ2-1; D is undetermined. The CDR3 is 11 amino acids. Germline lookup yields CDR1 DFQATT and CDR2 SNEGSKA (reference sequence). V was trimmed by 7 bases and J by 7 bases, leaving 11 bases between them. The DNA for the CDR3 is TGCAGTGTCCTCGGGCGGAATGAGCAGTTCTTC. Translation gives CSVLGRNEQFF.

This clonotype has at least ten counts. The rearrangement uses TRBV7-2 and TRBJ1-1; D not resolved. Germline CDR1 is SGHTA and CDR2 is FQGNSA. The CDR3 totals 15 residues. The ends were cut back, 5 bases at V and 0 bases at J, with 13 bases in the middle. CDR3 nucleotides: TGTGCCAGCAGCCCCCATCGGACTATGAACACTGAAGCTTTCTTT. Translated: CASSPHRTMNTEAFF.

This clonotype came up many times. The chain couples TRBV20-1 to TRBJ2-7; 8 positions match TRBD2. The V segment lost 5 bases and the J segment 4 bases; nucleotides outside the gene matches: 13. The CDR3 has 15 residues. Germline CDR1 reads DFQATT; CDR2 reads SNEGSKA (reference sequence). DNA for the CDR3: TGCAGTGCTCTGCTCTCCCGCGGGGGGCGGTACGAGCAGTACTTC. Amino acids: CSALLSRGGRYEQYF.

This clonotype was found many times. V usage is TRBV12-3 or TRBV12-4 and J usage is TRBJ1-5, with D unresolved. CDR3 size: 14 residues. Trimming shortened V by 3 bases and J by 6 bases, and 12 bases separated the two germline ends. This CDR3 is CASSFDVSTQPQHF. The CDR3 DNA is TGTGCCAGCAGTTTCGATGTCAGTACTCAGCCCCAGCATTTT.

This clonotype was seen ten or more times. V and J are TRBV27 and TRBJ2-1, with 7 bases identical to TRBD2. The CDR3 covers 16 residues. Germline trimming cut 0 bases from V and 0 bases from J; bases unmatched to any gene: 2. CDR1 MNHEY and CDR2 SMNVEV come from the germline V gene (reference sequence). CDR3 residues: CASSLSGGSSYNEQFF. Written as DNA, the CDR3 is TGTGCCAGCAGTTTATCCGGGGGGTCCTCCTACAATGAGCAGTTCTTC.

This clonotype appeared many times. The J gene is TRBJ2-6, the V gene TRBV7-2; D is unresolved. Looked up from germline, CDR1 is SGHTA and CDR2 is FQGNSA. The CDR3 covers 14 residues. Trimming stripped 6 bases from V and 0 bases from J, with 6 bases between. The CDR3 protein is CASRAASGANVLTF. For the CDR3, the DNA is TGTGCCAGCAGGGCGGCCTCTGGGGCCAACGTCCTGACTTTC.